Listed below are T cell receptor beta chains from one sample, sequenced in a study of blood T cell repertoires in COVID-19. Assay: immunoSEQ multiplex PCR; the TCRdb copy retains only in-frame clones and omits some. The profile covers 200,000 to 250,000 clones, with 81% appearing a single time and around 9.3% taken by the ten largest. The sample was PBMCs or T cells enriched from blood (not recorded which). The origin of the receptors is a woman aged 50 to 60 with acute COVID-19. Each CDR3 is given with its conserved first and last residue. Fields, in order: D gene, J gene, V gene, clone size, CDR3 DNA, CDR3 protein. The D gene is left open where the match is weak. Clone size is given for some rows only: seen once, a few or many times, or a class if the clone is expanded.

>TRBD1|TRBJ1-1|TRBV10-3|.
TGTGCCATCAGTGAACAGGGGGCCGACACTGAAGCTTTCTTT
CAISEQGADTEAFF
>.|TRBJ2-2|TRBV5-6|.
TGTGCCAGCAGCTTGGTGGGTTCCAGGCGTCTGAACACCGGGGAGCTGTTTTTT
CASSLVGSRRLNTGELFF
>TRBD2|TRBJ2-1|TRBV29-1|.
TGCAGCGCCTCGTTGGGGACGGGACTAGCGGGAGGTCAGCAGTTCTTC
CSASLGTGLAGGQQFF
>.|TRBJ1-2|TRBV28|.
TGTGCCAGCAGTTTACGATTGGGCCGAAACTATGGCTACACCTTC
CASSLRLGRNYGYTF
>TRBD2|TRBJ2-1|TRBV5-6|few
TGTGCCAGCAGTAGCGGGAGGGCCGTACGGAATGAGCAGTTCTTC
CASSSGRAVRNEQFF
>.|TRBJ2-3|TRBV5-1|.
TGCGCCAGCAGCTTGTCCGCAGGCCCTGGCACAGATACGCAGTATTTT
CASSLSAGPGTDTQYF
>.|TRBJ2-6|TRBV14|few
TGTGCCAGCGCCAGGGGTTTCTCTGGGGCCAACGTCCTGACTTTC
CASARGFSGANVLTF
>.|TRBJ1-2|TRBV3-1/TRBV3-2|.
TGTGCCAGCAGCCAAGACAGATCTAACTATGGCTACACCTTC
CASSQDRSNYGYTF
>TRBD2|TRBJ2-7|TRBV11-2|.
TGTGCCAGCAGCTTTGAACCTAGCGGGAGATACGAGCAGTACTTC
CASSFEPSGRYEQYF
>.|TRBJ1-1|TRBV7-8|.
TGTGCCAGCAGCTTAGTTGGGCGGACTGTGAACACTGAAGCTTTCTTT
CASSLVGRTVNTEAFF
>.|TRBJ2-7|TRBV19|.
TGTGCCAGTAGTTATTCCCCATCAGGTAGTAAGGACTTC
CASSYSPSGSKDF
>TRBD1|TRBJ1-6|TRBV5-1|.
TGCGCCAGCAGCCTGGGACAGGGCGGACTGGGTAATTCACCCCTCCACTTT
CASSLGQGGLGNSPLHF
>.|TRBJ2-7|TRBV28|few
TGTGCCAGCAGTTTGCTCGGCGGGGCGACTAGCTCCTACGAGCAGTACTTC
CASSLLGGATSSYEQYF
>.|TRBJ2-7|TRBV18|few
TGTGCCAGCTCACCAGGGGGGTACTACGAGCAGTACTTC
CASSPGGYYEQYF
>TRBD2|TRBJ2-3|TRBV4-1|.
TGCGCCAGCAGCCAAGAGCCTAGCGGGGGGGCGTCGGATACGCAGTATTTT
CASSQEPSGGASDTQYF
>.|TRBJ2-1|TRBV10-3|.
TGTGCCATCAGGCTAGACGGCCCCTACAATGAGCAGTTCTTC
CAIRLDGPYNEQFF
>TRBD2|TRBJ2-3|TRBV30|.
TGTGCCTGGGGACTAGCGGGAGGGAATACGCAGTATTTT
CAWGLAGGNTQYF
>.|TRBJ1-1|TRBV2|.
TGTGCCAGCAGGGACTGGGGGAACACTGAAGCTTTCTTT
CASRDWGNTEAFF
>.|TRBJ2-6|TRBV7-8|.
TGTGCCAGCAGCTTAGCCATGGCTAGTCTAGGCTCTGGGGCCAACGTCCTGACTTTC
CASSLAMASLGSGANVLTF
>TRBD1|TRBJ2-2|TRBV9|few
TGTGCCAGCAGCGGACCCCGGACAGGGAAGGTAACCGGGGAGCTGTTTTTT
CASSGPRTGKVTGELFF
>.|TRBJ1-2|TRBV7-2|few
TGTGCCAGCAGCCTTGATTACGGGGGTAACTATGGCTACACCTTC
CASSLDYGGNYGYTF
>.|TRBJ2-1|TRBV19|.
TGTGCCAGTAGTCGGTATGGCGGGACGTCCTACAATGAGCAGTTCTTC
CASSRYGGTSYNEQFF
>.|TRBJ1-6|TRBV7-9|.
TGTGCCAGCAGCGAAAGGGGAAACTATAATTCACCCCTCCACTTT
CASSERGNYNSPLHF
>.|TRBJ1-2|TRBV6-2/TRBV6-3|.
TGTGCCAGCAGTTTTGCAGGGTTTGGCTACACCTTC
CASSFAGFGYTF
>.|TRBJ1-2|TRBV7-2|.
TGTGCCAGCAGCTTAGTTCCGCAGGGGACCTATGGCTACACCTTC
CASSLVPQGTYGYTF
>TRBD2|TRBJ2-3|TRBV5-1|.
TGCGCCAGCAGCCCGCAGCGGGAGGTCGGCTCAGATACGCAGTATTTT
CASSPQREVGSDTQYF
>.|TRBJ1-3|TRBV9|.
TGTGCCAGCAGCCTTCGCAGGGATGGAAACACCATATATTTT
CASSLRRDGNTIYF
>TRBD1|TRBJ2-7|TRBV7-2|.
TGTGCCAGCAGCGCAGGACAGGGCACCTACGAGCAGTACTTC
CASSAGQGTYEQYF
>TRBD2|TRBJ2-3|TRBV12-5|.
TGTGCTAGTGCCACCTTGCGACTAGCGGGGACCACAGATACGCAGTATTTT
CASATLRLAGTTDTQYF
>TRBD2|TRBJ2-1|TRBV7-9|.
TGTGCCAGCAGCCCCGGATTGACCGGGACTAGCAGTATAAATGAGCAGTTCTTC
CASSPGLTGTSSINEQFF
>TRBD2|TRBJ2-7|TRBV5-1|.
TGCGCCAGCAGCCGTAGACTAGCGGCAGACTCCTACGAGCAGTACTTC
CASSRRLAADSYEQYF
>TRBD2|TRBJ2-1|TRBV24-1|.
TGTGCCACCAGTGGACCCCGGGGGGGGCCTACCTCTAGCGGGGGGAAAGACAATGAGCAGTTCTTC
CATSGPRGGPTSSGGKDNEQFF
>TRBD2|TRBJ2-7|TRBV7-2|.
TGTGCCAGCAGCTTAGCCCGGGAGGTTGCGTACGAGCAGTACTTC
CASSLAREVAYEQYF
>TRBD1|TRBJ2-5|TRBV9|.
TGTGCCAGCAGCGTCCGGGACAGTGACCAAGAGACCCAGTACTTC
CASSVRDSDQETQYF
>TRBD2|TRBJ2-3|TRBV6-5|.
TGTGCCAGCGGGACTAGCGGGAGTATGAATACGCAGTATTTT
CASGTSGSMNTQYF
>TRBD2|TRBJ2-1|TRBV7-2|.
TGTGCCAGCAGCAAAAGCGGGGGGCCCTCCTACAATGAGCAGTTCTTC
CASSKSGGPSYNEQFF
>.|TRBJ1-3|TRBV2|.
TGTGCCAGCAGCATAGGGGATCCTGGAAACACCATATATTTT
CASSIGDPGNTIYF
>.|TRBJ1-2|TRBV29-1|.
TGCAGCGTTGCTTTGTCAGGAGGAAACTATGGCTACACCTTC
CSVALSGGNYGYTF
>.|TRBJ1-2|TRBV7-2|.
TGTGCCAGCAGCCTTACGCACAACCCCTCTAACTATGGCTACACCTTC
CASSLTHNPSNYGYTF
>TRBD1|TRBJ2-2|TRBV5-1|.
TGCGCCAGCAGCTTGAGGGACAGGAGATCCGGGGAGCTGTTTTTT
CASSLRDRRSGELFF
>TRBD1|TRBJ2-2|TRBV6-6|once
TGTGCCAGCAGTCGCGTGGCAGTCCCAGGGGGCGACACCGGGGAGCTGTTTTTT
CASSRVAVPGGDTGELFF
>TRBD2|TRBJ2-7|TRBV25-1|.
TGTGCCAGCAGTGAATTCGGGGCGGGGGGCGCATCCTACGAGCAGTACTTC
CASSEFGAGGASYEQYF
>.|TRBJ2-7|TRBV6-2/TRBV6-3|.
TGTGCCAGCAGTCCGATGGACAGAATCTACGTAGTTGGGCAGTACTTC
CASSPMDRIYVVGQYF
>TRBD1|TRBJ1-1|TRBV5-1|.
TGCGCCAGCAGCTTACTCGGAGGGGGCGAGTCTGAAGCTTTCTTT
CASSLLGGGESEAFF
>TRBD1|TRBJ1-5|TRBV10-3|.
TGTGCCATCAGTGAAGACAGGGATCAGCCCCAGCATTTT
CAISEDRDQPQHF
>TRBD1|TRBJ1-1|TRBV5-6|.
TGTGCCAGCAGCATCCGGGACAGGCCTATGAACACTGAAGCTTTCTTT
CASSIRDRPMNTEAFF
>.|TRBJ1-2|TRBV6-5|.
TGTGCCAGCAGTTACGGGCTGGGGGCTAGCTATGGCTACACCTTC
CASSYGLGASYGYTF
>TRBD2|TRBJ2-1|TRBV5-6|.
TGTGCCAGCACCGAGCTAGCGGGGGTCCTTAGGGCCTACAATGAGCAGTTCTTC
CASTELAGVLRAYNEQFF
>TRBD2|TRBJ2-6|TRBV29-1|.
TGCAGCGTTGCGGGGGGGTGGTCTGGGGCCAACGTCCTGACTTTC
CSVAGGWSGANVLTF
>TRBD2|TRBJ2-5|TRBV5-4|.
TGTGCCAGCAGCGTTGGTAGCGGGAGAAGGTTCGGCGGTACGGAGACCCAGTACTTC
CASSVGSGRRFGGTETQYF